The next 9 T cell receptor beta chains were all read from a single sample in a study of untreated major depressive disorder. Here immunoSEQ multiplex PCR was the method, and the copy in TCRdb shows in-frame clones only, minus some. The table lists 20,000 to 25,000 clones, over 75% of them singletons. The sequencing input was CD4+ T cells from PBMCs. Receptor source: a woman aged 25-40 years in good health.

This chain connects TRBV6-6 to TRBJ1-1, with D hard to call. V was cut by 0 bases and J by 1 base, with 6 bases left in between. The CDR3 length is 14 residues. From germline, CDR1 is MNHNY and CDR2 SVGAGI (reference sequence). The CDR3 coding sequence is TGTGCCAGCAGTTACTCGAGGGAGAACACTGAAGCTTTCTTT. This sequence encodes CASSYSRENTEAFF.

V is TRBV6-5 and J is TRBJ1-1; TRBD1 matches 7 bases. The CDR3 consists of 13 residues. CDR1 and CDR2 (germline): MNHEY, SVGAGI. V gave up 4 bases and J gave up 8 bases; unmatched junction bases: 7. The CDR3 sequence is CASSFSQGGEAFF. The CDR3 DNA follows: TGTGCCAGCAGTTTTAGCCAGGGGGGCGAAGCTTTCTTT.

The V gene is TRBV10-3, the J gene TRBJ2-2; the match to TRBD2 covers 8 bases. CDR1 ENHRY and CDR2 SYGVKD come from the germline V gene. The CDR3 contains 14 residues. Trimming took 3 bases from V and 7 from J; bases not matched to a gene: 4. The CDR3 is CAISDREGNGELFF. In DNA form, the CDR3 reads TGTGCCATCAGTGACCGGGAGGGCAACGGGGAGCTGTTTTTT.

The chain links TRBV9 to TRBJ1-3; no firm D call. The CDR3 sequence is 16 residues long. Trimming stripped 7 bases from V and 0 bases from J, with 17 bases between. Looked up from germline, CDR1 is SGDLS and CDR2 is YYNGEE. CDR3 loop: CASGPPGSHSGNTIYF. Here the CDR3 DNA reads TGTGCCAGCGGGCCGCCTGGTAGCCACTCTGGAAACACCATATATTTT.

CDR3 sequence: CASSIMSSGNTIYF. The CDR3 DNA is TGTGCCAGCAGTATAATGAGCTCTGGAAACACCATATATTTT. The V call is TRBV28, the J call TRBJ1-3, with D unclear. This CDR3 comprises 14 residues. V lost 5 bases, J lost 0 bases, and 8 bases lay in between. Germline CDR1 is MDHEN and CDR2 is SYDVKM.

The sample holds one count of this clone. This CDR3 is CASSQRTGYGNSPLHF. Here the CDR3 DNA reads TGTGCCAGCAGCCAGAGGACAGGGTATGGGAATTCACCCCTCCACTTT. The genes are TRBV14 and TRBJ1-6; 8 bases align to TRBD1. The CDR3 length is 16 residues. The germline CDR1 and CDR2 sequences are SGHDN and FVKESK. Trimming at V came to 3 bases and at J to 7 bases, leaving 8 bases not matched to a gene. Looking up the rest from reference TRBV14 and TRBJ1-6 gives the full variable domain: EAGVTQFPSHSVIEKGQTVTLRCDPISGHDNLYWYRRVMGKEIKFLLHFVKESKQDESGMPNNRFLAERTGGTYSTLKVQPAELEDSGVYFCASSQRTGYGNSPLHFGNGTRLTVT.

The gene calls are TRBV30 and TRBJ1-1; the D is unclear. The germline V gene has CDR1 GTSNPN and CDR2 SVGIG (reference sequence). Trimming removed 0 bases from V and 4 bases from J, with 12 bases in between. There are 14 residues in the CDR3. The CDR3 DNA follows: TGTGCCTGGAGTGTATCTGGCGCGGGCACTGAAGCTTTCTTT. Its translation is CAWSVSGAGTEAFF. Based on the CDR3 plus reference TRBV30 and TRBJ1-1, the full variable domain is SQTIHQWPATLVQPVGSPLSLECTVEGTSNPNLYWYRQAAGRGLQLLFYSVGIGQISSEVPQNLSASRPQDRQFILSSKKLLLSDSGFYLCAWSVSGAGTEAFFGQGTRLTVV.

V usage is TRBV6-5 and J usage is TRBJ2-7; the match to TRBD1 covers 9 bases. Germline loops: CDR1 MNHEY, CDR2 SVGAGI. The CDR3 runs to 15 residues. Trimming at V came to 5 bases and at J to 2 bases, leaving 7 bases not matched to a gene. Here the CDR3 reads CASSVNRDRAYEQYF. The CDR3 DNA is TGTGCCAGCAGTGTCAACCGGGACAGGGCCTACGAGCAGTACTTC.

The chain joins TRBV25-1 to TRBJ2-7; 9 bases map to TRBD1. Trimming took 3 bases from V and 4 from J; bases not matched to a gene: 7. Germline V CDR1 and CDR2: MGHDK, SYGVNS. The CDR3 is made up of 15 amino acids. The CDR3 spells CASSDQNRGRYEQYF. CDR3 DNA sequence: TGTGCCAGCAGTGATCAAAACAGGGGGCGTTACGAGCAGTACTTC.